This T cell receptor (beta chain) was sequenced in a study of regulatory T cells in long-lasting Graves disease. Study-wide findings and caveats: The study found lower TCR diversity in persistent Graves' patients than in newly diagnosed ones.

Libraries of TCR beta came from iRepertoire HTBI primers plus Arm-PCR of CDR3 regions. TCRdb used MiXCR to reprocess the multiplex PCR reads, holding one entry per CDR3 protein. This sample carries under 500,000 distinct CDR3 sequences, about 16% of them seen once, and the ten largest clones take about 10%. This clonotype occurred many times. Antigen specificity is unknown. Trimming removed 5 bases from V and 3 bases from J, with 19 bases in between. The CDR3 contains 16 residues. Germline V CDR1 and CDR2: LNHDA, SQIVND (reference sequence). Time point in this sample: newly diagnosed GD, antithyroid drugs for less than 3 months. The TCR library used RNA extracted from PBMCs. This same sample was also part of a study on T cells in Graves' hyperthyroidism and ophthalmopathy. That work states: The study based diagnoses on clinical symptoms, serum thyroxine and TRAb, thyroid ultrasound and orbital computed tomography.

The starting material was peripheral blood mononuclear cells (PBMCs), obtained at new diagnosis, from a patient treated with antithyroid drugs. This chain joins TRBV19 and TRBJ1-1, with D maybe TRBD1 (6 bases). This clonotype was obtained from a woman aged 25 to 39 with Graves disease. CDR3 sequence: CASSVLQGQSDTEAFF. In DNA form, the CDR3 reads TGTGCCAGTAGTGTTCTACAGGGACAATCCGACACTGAAGCTTTCTTT.